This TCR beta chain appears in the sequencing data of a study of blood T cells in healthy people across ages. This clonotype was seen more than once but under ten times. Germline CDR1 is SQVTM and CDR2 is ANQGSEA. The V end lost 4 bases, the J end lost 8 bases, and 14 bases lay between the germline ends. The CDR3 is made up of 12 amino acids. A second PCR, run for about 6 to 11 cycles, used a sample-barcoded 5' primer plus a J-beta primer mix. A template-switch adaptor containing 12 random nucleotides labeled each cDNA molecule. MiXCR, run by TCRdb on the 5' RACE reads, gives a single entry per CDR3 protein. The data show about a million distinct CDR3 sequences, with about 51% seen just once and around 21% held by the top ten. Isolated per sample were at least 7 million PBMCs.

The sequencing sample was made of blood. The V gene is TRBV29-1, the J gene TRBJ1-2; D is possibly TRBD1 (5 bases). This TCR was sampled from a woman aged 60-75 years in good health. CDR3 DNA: TGCAGCGTTGGGGGACTCGAAGGGGGCTACACCTTC. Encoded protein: CSVGGLEGGYTF.